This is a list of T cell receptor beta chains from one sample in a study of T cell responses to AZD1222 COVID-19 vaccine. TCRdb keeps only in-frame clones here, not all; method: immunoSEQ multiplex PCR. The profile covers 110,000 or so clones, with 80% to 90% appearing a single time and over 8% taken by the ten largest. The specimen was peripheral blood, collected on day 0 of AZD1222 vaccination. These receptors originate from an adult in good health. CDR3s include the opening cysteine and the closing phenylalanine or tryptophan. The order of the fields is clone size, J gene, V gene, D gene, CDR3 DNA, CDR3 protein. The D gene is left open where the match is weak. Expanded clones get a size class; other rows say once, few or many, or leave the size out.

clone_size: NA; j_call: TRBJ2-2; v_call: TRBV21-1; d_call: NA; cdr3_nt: TGTGCCAGCAGCAAAGGGGGAGGACAGGGGGCGACCACCGGGGAGCTGTTTTTT; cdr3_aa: CASSKGGGQGATTGELFF
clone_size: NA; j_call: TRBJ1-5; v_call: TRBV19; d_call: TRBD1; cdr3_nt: TGTGCCAGTAGTTCCCCATCTGGCAGGGGGCGAGGGCAGCCCCAGCATTTT; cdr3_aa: CASSSPSGRGRGQPQHF
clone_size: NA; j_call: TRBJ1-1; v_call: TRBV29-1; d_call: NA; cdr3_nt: TGCAGCGTTGAAGGGAAAGGGGGGCACGTGAACACTGAAGCTTTCTTT; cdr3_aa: CSVEGKGGHVNTEAFF
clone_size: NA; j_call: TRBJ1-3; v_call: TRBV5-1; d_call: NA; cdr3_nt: TGCGCCAGCAGCTTGAACGGAAACTCTGGAAACACCATATATTTT; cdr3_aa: CASSLNGNSGNTIYF
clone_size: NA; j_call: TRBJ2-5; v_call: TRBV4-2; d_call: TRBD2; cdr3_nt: TGTGCCAGCAGCCGGGGACTAGCGGGACTCCAAGAGACCCAGTACTTC; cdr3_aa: CASSRGLAGLQETQYF
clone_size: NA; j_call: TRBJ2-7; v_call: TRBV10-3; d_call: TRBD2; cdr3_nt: TGTGCCATCAGTGAAAGGGAGGGCGCCGAGCAGTACTTC; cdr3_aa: CAISEREGAEQYF
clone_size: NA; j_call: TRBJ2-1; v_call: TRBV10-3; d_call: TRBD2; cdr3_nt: TGTGCCATCAGAGGGACTAGCGGGGGGGAGCGACAGTTCTTC; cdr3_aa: CAIRGTSGGERQFF
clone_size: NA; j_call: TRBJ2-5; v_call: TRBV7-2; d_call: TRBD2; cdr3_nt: TGTGCCAGCAGCTCCCAGCGGGGAAGGGAGACCCAGTACTTC; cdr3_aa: CASSSQRGRETQYF
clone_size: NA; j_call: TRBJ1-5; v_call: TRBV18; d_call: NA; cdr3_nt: TGTGCCAGCTCACCAGGGCCCCTCGATCAGCCCCAGCATTTT; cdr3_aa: CASSPGPLDQPQHF
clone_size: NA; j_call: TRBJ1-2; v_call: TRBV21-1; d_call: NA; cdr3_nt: TGTGCCAGCAGCACCCAGCTCGGTCCACCAGTCTACACCTTC; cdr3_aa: CASSTQLGPPVYTF
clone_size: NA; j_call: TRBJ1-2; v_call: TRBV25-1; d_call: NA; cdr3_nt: TGTGCCAGCAGTGCCGGGGGCGGGAATGGCTACACCTTC; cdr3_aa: CASSAGGGNGYTF
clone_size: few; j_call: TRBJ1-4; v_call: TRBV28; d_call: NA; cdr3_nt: TGTGCCAGCCAAAGGACAACTAATGAAAAACTGTTTTTT; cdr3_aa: CASQRTTNEKLFF
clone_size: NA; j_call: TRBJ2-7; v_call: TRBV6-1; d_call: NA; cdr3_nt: TGTGCCAGCAGTGAAGATTCGAGCCCTGGTATTTCGTACGAGCAGTACTTC; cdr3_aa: CASSEDSSPGISYEQYF
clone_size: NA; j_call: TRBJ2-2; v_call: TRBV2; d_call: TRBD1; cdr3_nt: TGTGCCACAACGGACAGGGGTGGCGCCGGGGAGCTGTTTTTT; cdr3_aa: CATTDRGGAGELFF
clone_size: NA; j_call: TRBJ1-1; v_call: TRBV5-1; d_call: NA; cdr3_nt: TGCGCCAGCAGCTTGGGGTCAAATGGAGGGAACACTGAAGCTTTCTTT; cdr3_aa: CASSLGSNGGNTEAFF
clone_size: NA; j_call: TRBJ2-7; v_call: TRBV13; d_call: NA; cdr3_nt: TGTGCCAGCAGCTTAGGTGTTAGCGGCTCCTACGAGCAGTACTTC; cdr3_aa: CASSLGVSGSYEQYF
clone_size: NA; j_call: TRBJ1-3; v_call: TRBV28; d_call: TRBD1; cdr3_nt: TGTGCCAGCACTTTGCAGGGGGCCAACACCATATATTTT; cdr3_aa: CASTLQGANTIYF
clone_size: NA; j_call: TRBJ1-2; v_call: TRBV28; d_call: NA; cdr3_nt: TGTGCCAGCAGTTCTACCGATCAGGGGTTCTATGGCTACACCTTC; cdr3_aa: CASSSTDQGFYGYTF
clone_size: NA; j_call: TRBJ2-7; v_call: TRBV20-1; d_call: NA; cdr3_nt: TGCAGTGCAGTTCTTAGGTACGAGCAGTACTTC; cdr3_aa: CSAVLRYEQYF
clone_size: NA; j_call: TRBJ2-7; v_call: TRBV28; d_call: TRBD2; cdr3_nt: TGTGCCAGCATCACGACTAGCGGGGGAACTTCCTACGAGCAGTACTTC; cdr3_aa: CASITTSGGTSYEQYF
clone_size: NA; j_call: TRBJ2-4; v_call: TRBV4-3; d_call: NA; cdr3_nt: TGCGCCAGCAGCCAAGGCGCTGGGGGAGCCAAAAACATTCAGTACTTC; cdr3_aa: CASSQGAGGAKNIQYF
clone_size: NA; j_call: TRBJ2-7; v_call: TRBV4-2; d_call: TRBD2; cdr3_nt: TGTGCCAGCAGCCAAGTCGGACTAGCGGGACCGACCGAGCAGTACTTC; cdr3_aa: CASSQVGLAGPTEQYF
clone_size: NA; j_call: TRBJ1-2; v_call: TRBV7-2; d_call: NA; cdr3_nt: TGTGCCAGCAGGCCAGACAGGCTAGGGGGCTACACCTTC; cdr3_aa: CASRPDRLGGYTF
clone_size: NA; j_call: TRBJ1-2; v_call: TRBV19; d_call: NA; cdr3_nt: TGTGCCAGTAGTATAACGAGAAGGTACACCTTC; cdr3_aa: CASSITRRYTF
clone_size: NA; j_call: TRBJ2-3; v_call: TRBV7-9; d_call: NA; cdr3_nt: TGTGCCAGCAGCCCCCCCGGGGCCGATACCCGGGATCCAGATACGCAGTATTTT; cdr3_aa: CASSPPGADTRDPDTQYF
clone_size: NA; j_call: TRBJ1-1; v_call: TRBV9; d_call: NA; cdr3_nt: TGTGCCAGCAGCGTCATTCCAGGGACCCCTGAAGCTTTCTTT; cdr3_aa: CASSVIPGTPEAFF
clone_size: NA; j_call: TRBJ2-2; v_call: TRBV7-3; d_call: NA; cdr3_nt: TGTGCCAGCAGCTTACCGGGCGGTTTTAACACCGGGGAGCTGTTTTTT; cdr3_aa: CASSLPGGFNTGELFF
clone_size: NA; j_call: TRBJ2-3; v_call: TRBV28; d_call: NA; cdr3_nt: TGTGCCAGCAGTATACCTGGGGGGAGACAGGGCGCAGATACGCAGTATTTT; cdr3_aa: CASSIPGGRQGADTQYF
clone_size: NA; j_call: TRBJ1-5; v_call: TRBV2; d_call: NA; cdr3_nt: TGTGCCAGCAGGGAACAGGGTTGGCGCAATCAGCCCCAGCATTTT; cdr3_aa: CASREQGWRNQPQHF
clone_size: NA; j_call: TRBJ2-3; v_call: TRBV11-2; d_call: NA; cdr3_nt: TGTGCCAGCAGCCCCTGGGGGCGCACAGATACGCAGTATTTT; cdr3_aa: CASSPWGRTDTQYF
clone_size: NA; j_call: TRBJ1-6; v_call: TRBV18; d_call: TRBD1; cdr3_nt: TGTGCCAGCTCACCGCCGCCCACAGGGGACAATTCACCCCTCCACTTT; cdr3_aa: CASSPPPTGDNSPLHF
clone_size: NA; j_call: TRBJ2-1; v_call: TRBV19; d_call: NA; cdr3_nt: TGTGCCAGTAGTACCCGGGAGTCTAGCTCCTACAATGAGCAGTTCTTC; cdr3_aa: CASSTRESSSYNEQFF
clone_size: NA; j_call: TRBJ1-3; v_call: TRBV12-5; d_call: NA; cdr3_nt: TGTGCTAGTGGTTATGAGGTTGACGGAAACACCATATATTTT; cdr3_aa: CASGYEVDGNTIYF
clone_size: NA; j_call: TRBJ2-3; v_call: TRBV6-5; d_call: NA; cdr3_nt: TGTGCCAGCAACGGGGGCCGTAGCACAGATACGCAGTATTTT; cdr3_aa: CASNGGRSTDTQYF
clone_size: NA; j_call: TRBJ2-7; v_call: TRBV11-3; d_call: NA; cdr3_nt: TGTGCCAGTGCCCCCCCCGGGACACTCTCCGAGCAGTACTTC; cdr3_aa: CASAPPGTLSEQYF
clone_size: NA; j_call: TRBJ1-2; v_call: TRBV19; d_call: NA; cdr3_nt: TGTGCCAGTAGTATATTGGCGGGATCTAACTATGGCTACACCTTC; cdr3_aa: CASSILAGSNYGYTF
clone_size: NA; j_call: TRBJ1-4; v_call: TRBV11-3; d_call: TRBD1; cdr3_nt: TGTGCCAGCAGCTTGGTACAGGGGGTTAATGAAAAACTGTTTTTT; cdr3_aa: CASSLVQGVNEKLFF
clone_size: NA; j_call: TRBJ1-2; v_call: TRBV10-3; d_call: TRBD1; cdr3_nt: TGTGCCATCAGTGAGTTACAGGGGGCTTCTGGCTACACCTTC; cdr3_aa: CAISELQGASGYTF
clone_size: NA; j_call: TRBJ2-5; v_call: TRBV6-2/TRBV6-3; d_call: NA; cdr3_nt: TGTGCCAGCAGTTACTCGACCAGGGACGAGACCCAGTACTTC; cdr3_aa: CASSYSTRDETQYF
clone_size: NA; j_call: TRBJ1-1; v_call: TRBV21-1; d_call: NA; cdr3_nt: TGTACCAGCAGCCAGAACAGGGGAACTGAAGCTTTCTTT; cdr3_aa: CTSSQNRGTEAFF
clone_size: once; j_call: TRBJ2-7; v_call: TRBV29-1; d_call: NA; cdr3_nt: TGCAGCGTTGGAGTTCAGGGGACTGGTTCATCGGGCGAGCAGTACTTC; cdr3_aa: CSVGVQGTGSSGEQYF